This TCR beta chain was identified during a study of T cells in severe cutaneous drug reactions. TCR subtype-specific primers in iRepertoire multiplex PCR prepared libraries for bulk and single-cell sequencing. TCRdb reprocessed the multiplex PCR reads, keeping one entry per CDR3 protein, no DNA. The sample holds over 20,000 distinct CDR3 sequences. Measured by frequency, this clonotype is medium-sized (0.01 to 0.1%). Antigen: not known. Germline values: CDR1 SQVTM, CDR2 ANQGSEA. This CDR3 contains 12 residues. The donors had carbamazepine-induced Stevens-Johnson syndrome or toxic epidermal necrolysis. Study outcomes and limitations: In carbamazepine-induced Stevens-Johnson syndrome or toxic epidermal necrolysis, TRBV12-4 averaged about 32% in blister cells and about 5% in PBMC.

The sequenced sample consisted of PBMCs. The clonotype was recovered from a human donor with toxic epidermal necrolysis, a severe cutaneous drug reaction. The chain joins TRBV29-1 to TRBJ2-7; TCRdb names TRBD1, which stays unverified in the absence of DNA. CDR3 sequence: CSVGTGNYEQYF.